This TCR beta chain comes out of a study of control samples from healthy donors and cancer patients. There are 15 residues in the CDR3. With V trimmed by 6 bases and J by 5 bases, 8 bases remained unmatched. CDR1 MNHNY and CDR2 SVGAGI come from the germline V gene (reference sequence). Measured with immunoSEQ multiplex PCR; TCRdb has only the in-frame clones, and not every one. The sample shows 160,000 or so clones, 94% of them seen only once. The gene calls are TRBV6-6 and TRBJ2-3; TRBD1 agrees at 10 bases. The sample consisted of blood. The sequence was collected from a woman in her 40s in good health. The CDR3 DNA follows: TGTGCCAGCAGCTCTGACAGGGGGCTGGGAGATACGCAGTATTTT. Its translation is CASSSDRGLGDTQYF.